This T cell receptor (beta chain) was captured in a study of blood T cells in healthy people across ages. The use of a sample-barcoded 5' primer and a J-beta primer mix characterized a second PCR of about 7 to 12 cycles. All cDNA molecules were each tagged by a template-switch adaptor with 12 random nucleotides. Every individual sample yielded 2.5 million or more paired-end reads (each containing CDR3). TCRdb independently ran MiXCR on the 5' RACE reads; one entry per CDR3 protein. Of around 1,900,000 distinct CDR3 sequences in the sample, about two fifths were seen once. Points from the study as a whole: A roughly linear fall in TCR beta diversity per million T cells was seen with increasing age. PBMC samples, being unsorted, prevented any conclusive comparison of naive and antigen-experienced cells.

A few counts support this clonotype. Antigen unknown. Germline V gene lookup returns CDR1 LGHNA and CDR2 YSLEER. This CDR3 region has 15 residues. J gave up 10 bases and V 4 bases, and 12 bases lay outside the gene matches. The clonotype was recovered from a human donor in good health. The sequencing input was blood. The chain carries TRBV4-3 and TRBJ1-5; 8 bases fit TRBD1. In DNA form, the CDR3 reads TGCGCCAGCAGCCCGGACAGGGATGACGGTGTCCCCCAGCATTTT. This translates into CASSPDRDDGVPQHF.